This paragraph covers one TCR beta chain sequence. Its cognate antigen is unknown. The data belong to a study of T cell repertoires in cytomegalovirus infection. Study information: Matching HLA type and CMV infection were both indicated by public TCR beta signatures.

TCRdb analysed the reads with MiXCR anew, one entry per CDR3 protein. The table has about 830,000 distinct CDR3 sequences, approximately 29% seen once; the top ten hold roughly 12%. The source is a human donor in good health (CMV status not recorded). Some clones in this sample may be carry-over from other donors' samples. This specimen consisted of cultured CD8+ T cells from PBMCs, obtained from culture after CMV antigen stimulation.

The CDR3, as DNA: TGCAGCGTTGCGGGAGGGGCTGGTAACTCCTACAATGAGCAGTTCTTC. Translation: CSVAGGAGNSYNEQFF. V usage is TRBV29-1 and J usage is TRBJ2-1, with TRBD2 identical over 8 bases. This CDR3 contains 16 residues. Per the germline V gene, CDR1 is SQVTM and CDR2 is ANQGSEA. Trimming took 4 bases from V and 0 from J; bases not matched to a gene: 8.